This T cell receptor (beta chain) was found in a study of blood T cell repertoires in COVID-19. Study information: T cells, B-cell-depleted T cells, or PBMCs provided the cDNA or gDNA that served as material.

Some clones are missing from TCRdb's copy, which holds only in-frame ones; the method was immunoSEQ multiplex PCR. The sample gives over 250,000 clones, roughly nine tenths of which show up once; 2.2% is in the top ten. The receptor was isolated from a woman in her twenties or thirties with COVID-19, enrolled during active disease. The specimen sequenced was peripheral blood.

Written as DNA, the CDR3 is TGTGCCAGCAGCTTATACGGGACATCGTACCAAGAGACCCAGTACTTC. Translating gives CASSLYGTSYQETQYF. The chain combines TRBV7-6 with TRBJ2-5; D may be TRBD1 (6 bases). V lost 2 bases and J 0 bases, leaving 13 bases between the germline ends. The CDR3 totals 16 residues. Germline V lookup: CDR1 SGHVS, CDR2 FNYEAQ.